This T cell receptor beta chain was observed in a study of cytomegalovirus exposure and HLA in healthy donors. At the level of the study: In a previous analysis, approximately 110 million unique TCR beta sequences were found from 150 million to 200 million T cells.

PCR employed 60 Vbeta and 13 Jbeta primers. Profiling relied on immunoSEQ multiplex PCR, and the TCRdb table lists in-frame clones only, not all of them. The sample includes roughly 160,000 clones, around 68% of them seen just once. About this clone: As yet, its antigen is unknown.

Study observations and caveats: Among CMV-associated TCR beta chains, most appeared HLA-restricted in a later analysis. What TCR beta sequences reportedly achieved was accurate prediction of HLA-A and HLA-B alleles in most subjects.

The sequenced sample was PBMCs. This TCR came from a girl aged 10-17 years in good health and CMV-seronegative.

The CDR3 spells CASSPGVLEAFF. CDR3 coding DNA: TGTGCCAGCAGCCCGGGGGTCCTTGAAGCTTTCTTT. The chain joins TRBV11-1 to TRBJ1-1; the D gene is possibly TRBD1 (5 bases). Germline CDR1 is SGHAT and CDR2 is FQDESV (reference sequence). The CDR3 extends over 12 amino acids. V dropped 5 bases and J dropped 7 bases, with 11 bases sitting between them.